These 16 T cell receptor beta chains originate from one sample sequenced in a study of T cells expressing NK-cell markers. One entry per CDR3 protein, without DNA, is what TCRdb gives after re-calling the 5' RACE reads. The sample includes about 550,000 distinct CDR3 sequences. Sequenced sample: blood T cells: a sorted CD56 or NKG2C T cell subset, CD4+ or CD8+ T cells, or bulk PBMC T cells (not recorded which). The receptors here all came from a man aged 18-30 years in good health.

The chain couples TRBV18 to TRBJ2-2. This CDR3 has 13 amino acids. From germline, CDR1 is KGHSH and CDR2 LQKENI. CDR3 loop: CASSPPAPGELFF.

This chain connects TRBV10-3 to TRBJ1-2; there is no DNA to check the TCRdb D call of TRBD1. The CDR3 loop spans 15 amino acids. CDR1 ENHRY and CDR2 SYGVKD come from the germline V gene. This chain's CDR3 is CATTGTSPLGYGYTF.

The CDR3 reads CSAYLAGGTAGELFF. The chain employs TRBV20-1 and TRBJ2-2; the D call from TCRdb, TRBD2, cannot be confirmed without DNA. CDR1 and CDR2 from the germline V gene are DFQATT and SNEGSKA (reference sequence). The CDR3 spans 15 residues.

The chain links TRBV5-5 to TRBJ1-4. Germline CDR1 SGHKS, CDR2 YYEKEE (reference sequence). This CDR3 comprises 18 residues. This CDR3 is CASTTLGIQLGLNEKLFF.

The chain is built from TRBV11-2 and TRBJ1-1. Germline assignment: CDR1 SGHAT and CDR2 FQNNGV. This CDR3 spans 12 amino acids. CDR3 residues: CASSLDFTEAFF.

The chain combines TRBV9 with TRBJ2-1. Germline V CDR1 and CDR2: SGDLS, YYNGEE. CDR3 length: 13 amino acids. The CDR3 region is CASQPDTYNEQFF.

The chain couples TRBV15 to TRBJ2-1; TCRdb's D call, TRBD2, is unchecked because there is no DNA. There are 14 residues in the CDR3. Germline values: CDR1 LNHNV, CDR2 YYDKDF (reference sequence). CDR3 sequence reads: CATSRSGTYNEQFF.

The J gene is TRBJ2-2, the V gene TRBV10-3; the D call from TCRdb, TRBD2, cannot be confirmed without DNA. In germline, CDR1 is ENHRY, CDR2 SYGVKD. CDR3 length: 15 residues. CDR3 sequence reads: CAIMESPKNTGELFF.

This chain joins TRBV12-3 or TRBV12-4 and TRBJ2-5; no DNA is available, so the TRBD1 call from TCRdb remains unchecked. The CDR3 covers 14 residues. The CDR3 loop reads CASSLRSGTETQYF.

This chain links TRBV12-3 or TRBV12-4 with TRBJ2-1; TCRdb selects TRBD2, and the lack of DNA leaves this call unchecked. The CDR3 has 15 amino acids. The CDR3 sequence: CASSAETSLYNEQFF.

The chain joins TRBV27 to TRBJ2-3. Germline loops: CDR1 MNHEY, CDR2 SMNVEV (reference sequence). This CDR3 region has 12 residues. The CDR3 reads CASGRRTDTQYF.

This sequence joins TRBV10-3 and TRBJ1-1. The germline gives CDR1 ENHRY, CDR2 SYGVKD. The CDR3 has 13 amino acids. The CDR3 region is CAIGGRGNTEAFF.

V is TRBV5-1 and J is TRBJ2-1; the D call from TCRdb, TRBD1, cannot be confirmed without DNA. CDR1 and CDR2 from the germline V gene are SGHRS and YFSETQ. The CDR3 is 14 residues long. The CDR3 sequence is CAPKPGGRRNEQFF.

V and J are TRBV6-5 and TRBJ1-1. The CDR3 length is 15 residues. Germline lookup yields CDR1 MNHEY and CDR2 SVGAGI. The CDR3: CASSYSSDRLREAFF.

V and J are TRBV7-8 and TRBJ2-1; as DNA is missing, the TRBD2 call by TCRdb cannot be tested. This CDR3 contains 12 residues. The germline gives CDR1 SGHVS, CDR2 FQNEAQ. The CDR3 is CASSTRYNEQFF.

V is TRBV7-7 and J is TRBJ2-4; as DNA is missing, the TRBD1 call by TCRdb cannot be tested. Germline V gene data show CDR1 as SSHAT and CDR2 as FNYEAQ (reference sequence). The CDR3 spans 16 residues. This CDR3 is CASSNCVGEAKNIQYF.